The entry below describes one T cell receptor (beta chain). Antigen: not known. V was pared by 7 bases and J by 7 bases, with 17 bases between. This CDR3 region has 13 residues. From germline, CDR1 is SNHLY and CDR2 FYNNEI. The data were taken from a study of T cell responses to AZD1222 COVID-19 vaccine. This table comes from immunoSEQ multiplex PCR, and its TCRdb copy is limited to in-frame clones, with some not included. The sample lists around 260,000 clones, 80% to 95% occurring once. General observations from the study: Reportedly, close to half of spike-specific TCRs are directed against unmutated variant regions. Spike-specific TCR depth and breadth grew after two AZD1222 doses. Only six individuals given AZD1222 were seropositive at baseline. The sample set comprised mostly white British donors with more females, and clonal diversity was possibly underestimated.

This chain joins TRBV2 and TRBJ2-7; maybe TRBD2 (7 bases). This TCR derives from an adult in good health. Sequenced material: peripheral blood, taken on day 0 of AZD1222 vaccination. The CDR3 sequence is CASNLQGGGEQYF. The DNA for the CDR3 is TGTGCCAGCAACCTGCAAGGGGGAGGGGAGCAGTACTTC.